This T cell receptor beta chain is from a study of blood T cells in healthy people across ages (dated by TCRdb to between 2015 and 2016). At the level of the whole study: In model experiments, roughly one uniquely barcoded TCR beta cDNA molecule per two T cells was captured by template switching. Age-related changes in TCR beta repertoire diversity were measured in the study by deep sequencing normalized with unique cDNA molecular identifiers. Two additional independent replicas of 1 million unique cDNA reads from the same blood draw were analyzed for two donors (one aged 18 to 29 and one aged 80 or older). To avoid experimental bias, donors of different ages were randomly spread across the sequencing lanes. The donors were split into four age groups: young (average about 16 years), middle-aged (about 40), aged (roughly 68) and long-lived (under 90).

Donors were around 37 systemically healthy Caucasian individuals from Russia aged roughly 6 to 90 years. Approximately 11 milliliters of peripheral blood were drawn from each donor into EDTA-treated Vacutainer tubes. Ficoll-Paque density-gradient centrifugation was used to isolate PBMCs, with at least 7 million obtained per sample. Trizol reagent was used to extract total RNA from the PBMCs, yielding at least 6 micrograms per sample. Naive CD45RAhigh/CD27high T cell percentages were measured by flow cytometry on a PBMC aliquot from every donor. General conclusions and limits of the study: Conclusive comparison of naive and antigen-experienced compartments was prevented by the profiling of bulk unsorted PBMCs. Total diversity estimates from one million sequenced T cells were considered lower bounds and underestimates. As age increased, observed TCR beta diversity per million T cells dropped in a roughly linear way, and a significant reduction was already evident by age approximately 40. Because donor CMV infection status was unknown, age-related changes in expanded clonotypes were potentially confounded. Compared with the aged group, more naive CD4+ T cells, fewer expanded clones and increased TCR diversity were shown by the long-lived group, suggesting age selection. Observed TCR beta diversity correlated strongly with the percentage of naive T cells measured by flow cytometry.

As encoded in the germline V gene, CDR1 is SQVTM while CDR2 is ANQGSEA. Counted from cysteine to phenylalanine, this CDR3 has 14 amino acids. Only the CDR3 part of the read is kept: 42 bases, read in frame from the first base. Between the V and J ends, shortened by 3 bases and 2 bases respectively, the junction contains 13 bases. This clonotype was counted only a few times. Its antigen has not been determined. Nothing much larger sits one base from this clone, and base qualities are not available. The library was generated by 5' RACE. The sequencing machine was an Illumina HiSeq 2500. The second PCR ran for about 7 to 11 cycles and used a J-beta primer mix along with a sample-barcoded 5' primer. Each TCR beta cDNA molecule received a unique molecular identifier from a template-switch 5' adaptor carrying 12 random nucleotides. Each sample yielded at least 2.5 million CDR3-containing paired-end reads. The Mint cDNA synthesis kit, primed by a TRBC-specific oligonucleotide, was used to synthesize first-strand cDNA from all RNA. Following uracil-DNA glycosylase treatment, a first 18-cycle PCR with universal primers M1SS and BC2_uni_R was performed on all cDNA. The original methods were these. For normalization, 1 million high-quality reads, each with a distinct molecular identifier, were randomly selected from each sample. Reads with shared molecular identifiers were discarded instead of being binned into consensus sequences. CDR3 identification, clonotype clustering and error correction used MiTCR with a Q25 quality threshold and the strictest error-elimination algorithm. A nonparametric unseen species model with Euler transformation was used to estimate a lower bound on total TCR beta diversity. The public reads were reprocessed in TCRdb via fastp at Q25 and MiXCR, keeping in-frame beta chains. Rows matching on CDR3 protein sequence are summarized as one entry with the most common DNA and genes. The V and J calls here are based on TCRdb, not the publication. This sample is represented by approximately 1.5 million distinct CDR3 sequences; almost 35% of them were singletons. Together, the top ten hold around 11% of the sample.

The sequence was obtained from a woman aged 30 to 39 in good health. Sample: blood. The chain is encoded by TRBV29-1 joined to TRBJ1-1; possibly the D gene is TRBD1, per 5 matching bases. The CDR3 region has the sequence CSVDRQIKNTEAFF. The DNA is TGCAGCGTTGACCGACAGATAAAAAACACTGAAGCTTTCTTT.